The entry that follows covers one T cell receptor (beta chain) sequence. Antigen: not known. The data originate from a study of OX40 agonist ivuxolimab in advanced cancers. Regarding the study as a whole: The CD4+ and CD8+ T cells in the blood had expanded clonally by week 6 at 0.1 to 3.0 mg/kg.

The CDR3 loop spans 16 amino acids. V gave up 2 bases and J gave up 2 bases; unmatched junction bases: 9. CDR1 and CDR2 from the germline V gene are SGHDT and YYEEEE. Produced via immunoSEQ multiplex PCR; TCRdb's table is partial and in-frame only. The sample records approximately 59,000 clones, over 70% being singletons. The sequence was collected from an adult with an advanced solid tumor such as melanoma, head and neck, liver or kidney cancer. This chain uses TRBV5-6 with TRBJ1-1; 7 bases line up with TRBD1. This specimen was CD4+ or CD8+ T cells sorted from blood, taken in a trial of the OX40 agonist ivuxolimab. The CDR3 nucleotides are TGTGCCAGCAGCTTACGATCGACAGGGTTCAACACTGAAGCTTTCTTT. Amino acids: CASSLRSTGFNTEAFF.